The T cell receptor beta chain described here comes from a study of CXCR3-negative and CXCR3-positive naive CD8 T cells. The study's findings and limits: Against CXCR3-negative naive cells, CXCR3-positive naive cells showed more hydrophobic TRB CDR3s.

TRB cDNA was prepared as libraries by UMI-labeled 5' RACE. TCRdb derives one entry per CDR3 protein from the 5' RACE reads, leaving out DNA. Its table records 130,000 or so distinct CDR3 sequences. About this clonotype: Its antigen remains unknown.

This CDR3 contains 15 residues. In germline, CDR1 is SGHRS, CDR2 YFSETQ. Sequencing was carried out using naive CXCR3+ CD8+ T cells from blood. Described subset: CD45RO-CCR7+CD27+CD95- naive CD8+ T cells expressing CXCR3 (TNR3+). This TCR came from a human donor in good health. Some clones in this sample may be carry-over from other donors' samples. The chain links TRBV5-1 to TRBJ2-7; TCRdb reports TRBD1, a call that lacks DNA to check it against. This CDR3 is CASSLAGTGSYEQYF.